The 20 T cell receptor beta chains below were found in one sample sequenced in a study of shared T cell receptors in the human thymus. TCRdb keeps only in-frame clones here, not all; method: immunoSEQ multiplex PCR. The sample has hundreds of thousands of clones, more than 75% seen once. The sample was also linked to a second study, of human thymus T cells.

The sequencing input was thymocytes. These receptors were taken from a boy under two years old with a congenital heart defect.

The chain joins TRBV19 to TRBJ1-2; D might be TRBD1 (6 bases). Germline lookup yields CDR1 LNHDA and CDR2 SQIVND (reference sequence). Trimming pared 1 base from V and 0 bases from J, leaving 18 bases between. This CDR3 is 18 amino acids long. For the CDR3, the DNA is TGTGCCAGTAGTATAGCCCCTAGGGCAGGGGAAGCTAACTATGGCTACACCTTC. It translates to CASSIAPRAGEANYGYTF.

The chain joins TRBV5-4 to TRBJ1-2; 7 bases map to TRBD1. With V trimmed by 3 bases and J by 4 bases, 6 bases remained unmatched. Germline lookup yields CDR1 SGHNT and CDR2 YYREEE (reference sequence). The CDR3 consists of 14 residues. The CDR3 sequence is CASSWGTEGYGYTF. The CDR3 DNA reads TGTGCCAGCAGCTGGGGGACAGAGGGCTATGGCTACACCTTC.

The chain links TRBV25-1 to TRBJ2-3; TRBD1 is a possible D gene (6 bases). V was trimmed by 6 bases and J by 0 bases, leaving 13 bases between them. This CDR3 contains 15 residues. Germline CDR1 reads MGHDK; CDR2 reads SYGVNS. The chain's CDR3 is CASSPFTGSTDTQYF. The CDR3 DNA follows: TGTGCCAGCAGCCCTTTCACAGGGAGCACAGATACGCAGTATTTT.

This chain connects TRBV5-1 to TRBJ2-5; 7 nucleotides line up with TRBD2. Germline V gives CDR1 SGHRS, CDR2 YFSETQ. This CDR3 comprises 15 residues. V gave up 6 bases and J gave up 5 bases; unmatched junction bases: 13. CDR3 loop: CASKEGAGVPETQYF. The CDR3 DNA is TGCGCCAGCAAGGAGGGTGCGGGAGTCCCGGAGACCCAGTACTTC. The full variable domain, completed using reference TRBV5-1 and TRBJ2-5, is KAGVTQTPRYLIKTRGQQVTLSCSPISGHRSVSWYQQTPGQGLQFLFEYFSETQRNKGNFPGRFSGRQFSNSRSEMNVSTLELGDSALYLCASKEGAGVPETQYFGPGTRLLVL.

This chain joins TRBV5-1 and TRBJ2-3, with TRBD1 matching 7 bases. Trimming removed 0 bases from V and 2 bases from J; junction bases left unmatched: 6. This CDR3 comprises 16 residues. From germline, CDR1 is SGHRS and CDR2 YFSETQ. CDR3 loop: CASSLGQGSHTDTQYF. The CDR3 region has the DNA TGCGCCAGCAGCTTGGGACAGGGCAGCCACACAGATACGCAGTATTTT.

The rearrangement joins TRBV5-4 to TRBJ2-2, with 7 bases identical to TRBD1. The junction had 4 bases not matched to a gene; V was cut back by 1 base and J by 1 base. CDR1 and CDR2 from the germline V gene are SGHNT and YYREEE (reference sequence). The CDR3 is 16 residues long. The CDR3 loop reads CASSLWGTVNTGELFF. Written as DNA, the CDR3 is TGTGCCAGCAGCTTGTGGGGGACAGTGAACACCGGGGAGCTGTTTTTT. The full variable domain, completed using reference TRBV5-4 and TRBJ2-2, is ETGVTQSPTHLIKTRGQQVTLRCSSQSGHNTVSWYQQALGQGPQFIFQYYREEENGRGNFPPRFSGLQFPNYSSELNVNALELDDSALYLCASSLWGTVNTGELFFGEGSRLTVL.

V is TRBV6-6 and J is TRBJ2-7; 8 nucleotides line up with TRBD2. CDR3 length: 16 residues. V shed 2 bases and J 7 bases; nucleotides not matched to a gene: 13. Germline loops: CDR1 MNHNY, CDR2 SVGAGI (reference sequence). CDR3 nucleotides: TGTGCCAGCAGTTACCATAGGGAGCGGGAGTCGGGGGAGCAGTACTTC. It is translated as CASSYHRERESGEQYF.

The chain uses TRBV2 and TRBJ1-1; the D is unclear. V was clipped by 7 bases and J by 7 bases, with 16 bases between them. The CDR3 covers 13 residues. CDR1 and CDR2 from the germline V gene are SNHLY and FYNNEI. CDR3: CASTPSGYGEAFF. The CDR3, as DNA: TGTGCCAGCACCCCCTCGGGATATGGTGAAGCTTTCTTT.

This chain uses TRBV6-1 with TRBJ1-1; a possible D gene is TRBD1 (5 bases). Germline V gene sequence: CDR1 MNHNS, CDR2 SASEGT. This CDR3 contains 13 residues. Trimming shortened V by 7 bases and J by 5 bases, and 14 bases separated the two germline ends. CDR3 residues: CASTEVGGTEAFF. The CDR3 coding sequence is TGTGCCAGCACTGAGGTTGGGGGGACTGAAGCTTTCTTT.

This clone was observed once. The chain recombines TRBV4-1 with TRBJ2-2; the match to TRBD2 covers 10 bases. Germline CDR1 is MGHRA and CDR2 is YSYEKL. This CDR3 spans 16 amino acids. The ends lost 5 bases at V and 5 bases at J; junction bases unmatched: 8. The CDR3 region is CASSSGAGGSTGELFF. CDR3 bases: TGCGCCAGCAGCTCAGGAGCGGGAGGGTCGACCGGGGAGCTGTTTTTT.

This clone turned up a few times. The chain recombines TRBV11-2 with TRBJ2-7; 10 bases map to TRBD2. The CDR3 is 16 amino acids. Germline assignment: CDR1 SGHAT and CDR2 FQNNGV. V gave up 0 bases and J gave up 6 bases; unmatched junction bases: 8. CDR3 nucleotide sequence: TGTGCCAGCAGCTTAGAAGGACTAGCGGTGGGGTGCGAGCAGTACTTC. Translated, it gives CASSLEGLAVGCEQYF.

The chain recombines TRBV14 with TRBJ2-7; 8 nucleotides match TRBD1. V lost 1 base to trimming and J lost 3 bases; unmatched junction nucleotides: 8. This CDR3 has 16 amino acids. Germline V gives CDR1 SGHDN, CDR2 FVKESK. CDR3 protein: CASSQGGTGEVYEQYF. Written as DNA, the CDR3 is TGTGCCAGCAGCCAAGGAGGGACAGGCGAAGTCTACGAGCAGTACTTC.

The chain combines TRBV2 with TRBJ2-3; the D gene is possibly TRBD2 (6 bases). There are 15 residues in the CDR3. The germline V gene has CDR1 SNHLY and CDR2 FYNNEI. The V end lost 1 base, the J end lost 2 bases, and 10 bases lay between the germline ends. CDR3 bases: TGTGCCAGCAGTGAAGAGGGACTTTTCACAGATACGCAGTATTTT. It yields the protein CASSEEGLFTDTQYF. Using reference TRBV2 and TRBJ2-3 for the parts outside the CDR3, the full variable domain is EPEVTQTPSHQVTQMGQEVILRCVPISNHLYFYWYRQILGQKVEFLVSFYNNEISEKSEIFDDQFSVERPDGSNFTLKIRSTKLEDSAMYFCASSEEGLFTDTQYFGPGTRLTVL.

The chain carries TRBV6-5 and TRBJ2-7, with 11 bases fitting TRBD2. With V trimmed by 5 bases and J by 2 bases, 5 bases remained unmatched. Germline-derived CDR1 and CDR2 are MNHEY and SVGAGI. The CDR3 sequence is 15 residues long. CDR3 sequence (DNA): TGTGCCAGCAGTGGGACTAGCGGAAACCCCTACGAGCAGTACTTC. It specifies CASSGTSGNPYEQYF.

The chain has TRBV11-3 and TRBJ2-1; 7 bases agree with TRBD1. CDR1 SGHNT and CDR2 YENEEA come from the germline V gene. V gave up 8 bases and J gave up 6 bases; unmatched junction bases: 4. This CDR3 comprises 12 residues. CDR3 region: CASGYRGNEQFF. The CDR3 DNA reads as TGTGCCAGCGGATACAGGGGCAATGAGCAGTTCTTC. The full variable domain, completed using reference TRBV11-3 and TRBJ2-1, is EAGVVQSPRYKIIEKKQPVAFWCNPISGHNTLYWYLQNLGQGPELLIRYENEEAVDDSQLPKDRFSAERLKGVDSTLKIQPAELGDSAVYLCASGYRGNEQFFGPGTRLTVL.

V gene TRBV13 combines with J gene TRBJ2-3; 9 bases map to TRBD2. The V gene end was trimmed by 3 bases and the J gene end by 1 base; junction bases not matched to a gene: 8. Germline loops: CDR1 PRHDT, CDR2 FYEKMQ (reference sequence). The CDR3 spans 17 residues. The CDR3 loop is CASSLEREVSRTDTQYF. The CDR3 DNA reads as TGTGCCAGCAGCTTGGAGCGGGAGGTCTCACGCACAGATACGCAGTATTTT.

The chain recombines TRBV18 with TRBJ2-7, with a weak D call TRBD1 (5 bases). CDR1 KGHSH and CDR2 LQKENI come from the germline V gene. The CDR3 consists of 14 residues. Trimming removed 1 base from V and 4 bases from J, with 11 bases in between. CDR3 sequence reads: CASSPHRLMYEQYF. CDR3 sequence (DNA): TGTGCCAGCTCACCACACAGGCTAATGTACGAGCAGTACTTC. Full variable domain (rest looked up from reference TRBV18 and TRBJ2-7): NAGVMQNPRHLVRRRGQEARLRCSPMKGHSHVYWYRQLPEEGLKFMVYLQKENIIDESGMPKERFSAEFPKEGPSILRIQQVVRGDSAAYFCASSPHRLMYEQYFGPGTRLTVT.

This chain uses TRBV12-1 with TRBJ2-1; no check of the table's D call, TRBD2, against the DNA was made. TRBV12-1 is flagged as a pseudogene. The CDR3 consists of 14 residues. CDR3 in DNA: TGTGCCAGCAGCTCGCGGGAGTGCGACAATGAGCAGTTCTTC. Translation gives CASSSRECDNEQFF.

The CDR3 region has the DNA TGTGCTAGTGGTTTGCGCGATCAGCCCCAGCATTTT. The encoded protein is CASGLRDQPQHF. The chain links TRBV12-5 to TRBJ1-5; no reliable D call. The V and J ends lost 2 bases and 5 bases respectively, with 4 bases between them. Germline CDR1 and CDR2: LGHNT and FRNRAP. The CDR3 covers 12 residues. Using reference TRBV12-5 and TRBJ1-5 for the parts outside the CDR3, the full variable domain is DARVTQTPRHKVTEMGQEVTMRCQPILGHNTVFWYRQTMMQGLELLAYFRNRAPLDDSGMPKDRFSAEMPDATLATLKIQPSEPRDSAVYFCASGLRDQPQHFGDGTRLSIL.

The genes are TRBV10-3 and TRBJ2-7, with D tentatively TRBD1 (5 bases). Germline lookup yields CDR1 ENHRY and CDR2 SYGVKD. There are 16 residues in the CDR3. V lost 0 bases, J lost 0 bases, and 12 bases lay in between. The CDR3 sequence: CAISESRFDSSYEQYF. The CDR3 DNA reads as TGTGCCATCAGTGAGTCGAGGTTCGACAGCTCCTACGAGCAGTACTTC.